Given below is one T cell receptor (beta chain) in context. Its antigen is as yet unknown. The source of the sample is a study of T cell responses to AZD1222 COVID-19 vaccine. This CDR3 spans 12 amino acids. Trimming pared 6 bases from V and 5 bases from J, leaving 7 bases between. Germline V lookup: CDR1 MNHEY, CDR2 SMNVEV (reference sequence). Overall study results and limits: There were repertoire samples only from the period after the peak T cell response. Rises in breadth and depth of Spike-specific TCRs came after two AZD1222 doses.

Here immunoSEQ multiplex PCR was the method, and the copy in TCRdb shows in-frame clones only, minus some. The table has fewer than 80,000 clones, 79% seen once. The starting material was peripheral blood, obtained on day 0 of MenACWY control vaccination. The sequence derives from an adult in good health. V is TRBV27 and J is TRBJ1-4; the D is unclear. The CDR3 region is CASRRLNEKLFF. The CDR3 region has the DNA TGTGCCAGCAGGAGGTTGAATGAAAAACTGTTTTTT.